The 4 T cell receptor beta chains below all came from one sample that was sequenced in a study of T cell repertoires in cytomegalovirus infection (dated by TCRdb to 2018 to 2020). The sample was run on an Illumina HiSeq 1500. In-frame beta chains were kept once TCRdb had trimmed the public reads at Q25 with fastp and called clones with MiXCR. Every entry covers one CDR3 protein and lists the most common genes and DNA from its rows. Recorded for this sample are 250,000 to 300,000 distinct CDR3 sequences; roughly 13% of them occurred a single time. 8.5% to 10% of the sample lies in the top ten. Source material: PBMCs. Every receptor here comes from a human donor in good health (CMV status not recorded). Some clones in this sample may be carry-over from other donors' samples.

This rearrangement joins TRBV27 to TRBJ2-3, with D possibly TRBD1 on 5 matching bases. From germline, CDR1 is MNHEY and CDR2 SMNVEV (reference sequence). V was trimmed by 6 bases and J by 1 base, leaving 11 bases between them. The CDR3 is 14 residues long. The CDR3: CASRVQAGTDTQYF. Written as DNA, the CDR3 is TGTGCCAGCAGGGTACAGGCAGGCACAGATACGCAGTATTTT.

The CDR3 DNA reads as TGTGCCAGCAGCTCCCCTCCAGCGAATTCACCCCTCCACTTT. As protein: CASSSPPANSPLHF. The V and J genes are TRBV7-9 and TRBJ1-6; D is uncertain. Per germline, CDR1 SEHNR and CDR2 FQNEAQ (reference sequence). The CDR3 totals 14 residues. V was trimmed by 4 bases and J by 7 bases, leaving 11 bases between them.

This clonotype was observed many times. This chain links TRBV20-1 with TRBJ1-5, with TRBD1 matching 8 bases. Germline lookup yields CDR1 DFQATT and CDR2 SNEGSKA (reference sequence). This CDR3 is built from 14 residues. V dropped 3 bases and J dropped 2; count of bases not matched to a gene: 3. The CDR3 is CSARDRVGNQPQHF. CDR3 DNA sequence: TGCAGTGCTAGGGACAGGGTCGGCAATCAGCCCCAGCATTTT.

The chain recombines TRBV28 with TRBJ2-7, with D unresolved. The CDR3 spans 12 residues. Trimming took 7 bases from V and 5 from J, leaving 12 bases between them. CDR1 and CDR2 (germline): MDHEN, SYDVKM. The CDR3 nucleotides read TGTGCCAGCACAACATTGACGGACGAGCAGTACTTC. It is translated as CASTTLTDEQYF.